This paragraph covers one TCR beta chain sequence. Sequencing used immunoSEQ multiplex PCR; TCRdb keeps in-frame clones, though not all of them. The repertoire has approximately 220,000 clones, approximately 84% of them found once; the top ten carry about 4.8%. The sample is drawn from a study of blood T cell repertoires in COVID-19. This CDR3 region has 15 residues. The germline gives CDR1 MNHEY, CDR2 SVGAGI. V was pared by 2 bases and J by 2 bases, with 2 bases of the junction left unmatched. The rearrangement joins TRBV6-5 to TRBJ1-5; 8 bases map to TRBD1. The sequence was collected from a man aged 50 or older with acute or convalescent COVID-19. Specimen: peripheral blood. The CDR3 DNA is TGTGCCAGCAGTTACGGACAGGGTCGCAATCAGCCCCAGCATTTT. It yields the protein CASSYGQGRNQPQHF.